Shown below are 24 T cell receptor beta chains from a single sample sequenced in a study of molecular identifiers for immune sequencing clone quantification. TCRdb used MiXCR to reprocess the PCR reads, holding one entry per CDR3 protein. Of a few hundred thousand distinct CDR3 sequences in the sample, roughly 25% were seen once. Specimen: naive CD8+ T cells from blood, with Jurkat cell RNA spiked in. Subset meaning: FACS-sorted CD8+CD4-CCR7+CD45RA+ naive T cells. Every receptor here comes from a human donor in good health. Some libraries in this study had Jurkat cell RNA spiked in.

V usage is TRBV3-1 and J usage is TRBJ2-7; 12 nucleotides agree with TRBD1. J lost 5 bases, V lost 4 bases, and 9 bases had no gene match. CDR3 length: 16 residues. Germline assignment: CDR1 LGHDT and CDR2 YNNKEL (reference sequence). The CDR3 sequence is CASSRTTGQGAHEQYF. DNA of the CDR3: TGTGCCAGCAGCCGTACTACGGGACAGGGGGCCCACGAGCAGTACTTC.

Turning to this clonotype: With a much larger clone just one base away, this may be a read error. V is TRBV7-6 and J is TRBJ2-2; D is perhaps TRBD2 (5 bases). This CDR3 has 14 residues. Germline V lookup: CDR1 SGHVS, CDR2 FNYEAQ. The DNA of the CDR3 is TGTGCCAGCAGCTTAACGACCGGGTCCGGGGAGCTGCTTTTT. Its protein is CASSLTTGSGELLF.

This sequence joins TRBV29-1 and TRBJ2-7; D gene ambiguous. CDR1 is SQVTM and CDR2 is ANQGSEA in the germline V gene. Deletions cut 1 base from V and 0 bases from J, with 13 bases between. The CDR3 spans 15 residues. CDR3 DNA sequence: TGCAGCGTTGAAGTATCTGGCCGAAACTCCTACGAGCAGTACTTC. It codes for CSVEVSGRNSYEQYF.

With regard to this clonotype: This sequence may be a read error, since a much larger clone differs from it by one base. This chain uses TRBV6-4 with TRBJ2-2, with D possibly called TRBD1 or TRBD2 (5 bases each). The CDR3 length is 12 residues. Trimming left V 6 bases short and J 6 bases short, with 8 bases between. Germline CDR1 reads MRHNA; CDR2 reads SNTAGT. The CDR3 protein is CASRGDAGELFF. For the CDR3, the DNA is TGTGCCAGCAGGGGGGACGCCGGGGAGCTGTTTTTT.

The J gene is TRBJ2-2, the V gene TRBV19; the match to TRBD1 covers 9 bases. The V gene's germline CDR1 is LNHDA and CDR2 SQIVND (reference sequence). Trimming removed 3 bases from V and 4 bases from J; junction bases left unmatched: 9. This CDR3 is 17 amino acids long. CDR3 sequence (DNA): TGTGCCAGTAGTATTCACTGGGACAGGGCTGCCACCGGGGAGCTGTTTTTT. Protein product: CASSIHWDRAATGELFF.

J is TRBJ2-1 and V is TRBV5-6; a weak D match, TRBD1 (5 bases). The germline CDR1 and CDR2 sequences are SGHDT and YYEEEE. Trimming left V 4 bases short and J 2 bases short, with 13 bases between. The length of the CDR3 is 15 residues. In DNA form, the CDR3 reads TGTGCCAGCAGCACGGACAAGCTCCCCTACAATGAGCAGTTCTTC. It translates to CASSTDKLPYNEQFF.

The table lists this clonotype with many counts. The chain combines TRBV6-5 with TRBJ2-4, with TRBD1 matching over 7 bases. Trimming at V came to 5 bases and at J to 7 bases, leaving 11 bases not matched to a gene. The CDR3 runs to 15 residues. The V gene's germline CDR1 is MNHEY and CDR2 SVGAGI. CDR3 nucleotide sequence: TGTGCCAGCAGTACTTTAGGGGGCTTAGGGAACATTCAGTACTTC. Translation: CASSTLGGLGNIQYF.

This clonotype has just a few counts. The J gene is TRBJ2-7, the V gene TRBV24-1, with no clear D. Trimming left V 3 bases short and J 3 bases short, with 5 bases between. Germline CDR1 reads KGHDR; CDR2 reads SFDVKD. The CDR3 length is 12 residues. The CDR3 protein is CATSDGVYEQYF. The CDR3, as DNA: TGTGCCACCAGTGATGGGGTCTACGAGCAGTACTTC.

Regarding this clonotype: A much bigger clone sits one base away, suggesting this may be a read error. This rearrangement joins TRBV5-1 to TRBJ2-7; weak D call: TRBD2 (5 bases). Germline CDR1 SGHRS, CDR2 YFSETQ. There are 15 residues in the CDR3. Between the trimmed V and J ends, which lost 1 base and 5 bases, there was a span of 16 bases. CDR3 sequence reads: CASSLRGCAGDEQYF. The CDR3 coding sequence is TGCGCCAGCAGCTTGAGAGGATGCGCCGGGGACGAGCAGTACTTC. The variable domain in full, with the rest retrieved from reference TRBV5-1 and TRBJ2-7, is KAGVTQTPRYLIKTRGQQVTLSCSPISGHRSVSWYQQTPGQGLQFLFEYFSETQRNKGNFPGRFSGRQFSNSRSEMNVSTLELGDSALYLCASSLRGCAGDEQYFGPGTRLTVT.

On this clonotype itself: One end of the junction is discordant with germline, which a read error may explain. The chain has TRBV5-3 and TRBJ1-1; tentative D call: TRBD1 (5 bases). TRBV5-3 is an ORF, and what it does is uncertain. The CDR3 contains 14 residues. This CDR3 is CASSFRAGNTEAFF. The CDR3 DNA reads TGTGCCAGCAGCTTCAGGGCCGGGAACACTGAAGCTTTCTTT.

This clonotype was observed at least ten times. V gene TRBV7-2 combines with J gene TRBJ1-1; D ambiguous. Trimming removed 0 bases from V and 0 bases from J, with 8 bases in between. This CDR3 contains 15 residues. CDR1 SGHTA and CDR2 FQGNSA come from the germline V gene. The chain's CDR3 is CASSLASSLNTEAFF. Here the CDR3 DNA reads TGTGCCAGCAGCTTAGCCAGCAGCCTGAACACTGAAGCTTTCTTT. Based on the CDR3 plus reference TRBV7-2 and TRBJ1-1, the full variable domain is GAGVSQSPSNKVTEKGKDVELRCDPISGHTALYWYRQSLGQGLEFLIYFQGNSAPDKSGLPSDRFSAERTGGSVSTLTIQRTQQEDSAVYLCASSLASSLNTEAFFGQGTRLTVV.

The gene calls are TRBV15 and TRBJ1-3; D remains unclear. V was trimmed by 5 bases and J by 1 base, leaving 12 bases between them. The CDR3 loop spans 15 amino acids. Germline V gene lookup returns CDR1 LNHNV and CDR2 YYDKDF (reference sequence). The DNA for the CDR3 is TGTGCCACCAGCCCCGCCCGGCCATCTGGAAACACCATATATTTT. Protein: CATSPARPSGNTIYF. Full variable domain (missing parts from reference TRBV15 and TRBJ1-3): DAMVIQNPRYQVTQFGKPVTLSCSQTLNHNVMYWYQQKSSQAPKLLFHYYDKDFNNEADTPDNFQSRRPNTSFCFLDIRSPGLGDTAMYLCATSPARPSGNTIYFGEGSWLTVV.

Worth noting for this clonotype: A read error may explain this, as a much larger clone is one base away. The chain couples TRBV7-9 to TRBJ2-2; D unclear. Trimming left V 3 bases short and J 1 base short, with 9 bases between. Germline V gene data show CDR1 as SEHNR and CDR2 as FQNEAQ (reference sequence). CDR3 size: 15 residues. The CDR3 DNA reads as TGTGCCAGCAGCTTCCCGACGAAGAACACCGGGGAGCTGTTTTTT. This encodes CASSFPTKNTGELFF.

This clonotype was recorded a few times. The chain joins TRBV23-1 to TRBJ1-3; D call uncertain. TRBV23-1 carries the ORF label, with uncertain function. The CDR3 has 11 amino acids. The V and J ends lost 11 bases and 0 bases respectively, with 5 bases between them. CDR3: CAVGSGNTIYF. DNA of the CDR3: TGCGCCGTCGGCTCTGGAAACACCATATATTTT.

Comment on this clonotype: One base away lies a much larger clone, so this may be a sequencing read error. The CDR3 coding sequence is TGCAGCGTTATGCAAAACAACCACGAGCAGTACTTC. Residues: CSVMQNNHEQYF. V gene TRBV29-1 combines with J gene TRBJ2-7, with D hard to call. The CDR3 sequence is 12 residues long. The germline CDR1 and CDR2 sequences are SQVTM and ANQGSEA. Trimming took 5 bases from V and 5 from J, leaving 13 bases between them.

Of note for this clonotype: This likely stems from a read error, as it lies one base from a far larger clone. V usage is TRBV4-1 and J usage is TRBJ2-7, with D perhaps TRBD1 (6 bases). This CDR3 region has 14 residues. CDR1 is MGHRA and CDR2 is YSYEKL in the germline V gene. The chain's CDR3 is CASSQGQGSYEQNF. The CDR3 DNA reads as TGCGCCAGCAGCCAAGGGCAGGGGTCCTACGAGCAGAACTTC.

The V call is TRBV27, the J call TRBJ1-2; maybe TRBD1 (5 bases). The CDR3 totals 15 residues. CDR1 and CDR2 (germline): MNHEY, SMNVEV (reference sequence). V was clipped by 5 bases and J by 2 bases, with 15 bases between them. The CDR3 region is CASSTSGAYNYGYTF. Here the CDR3 DNA reads TGTGCCAGCAGTACGAGTGGGGCATACAACTATGGCTACACCTTC.

This clonotype was recorded a few times. It may be a read error: a sequence one base away is much more abundant. The chain joins TRBV29-1 to TRBJ2-7; D is possibly TRBD2 (5 bases). Germline V lookup: CDR1 SQVTM, CDR2 ANQGSEA. The CDR3 extends over 12 amino acids. This chain's CDR3 is CSVVVEGYGQYF. The CDR3 DNA follows: TGCAGCGTTGTGGTCGAGGGCTACGGGCAGTACTTC.

With regard to this clonotype: This may arise from a read error, as a much more abundant clone is one base away. The genes are TRBV7-9 and TRBJ1-1, with TRBD1 matching over 9 bases. From germline, CDR1 is SEHNR and CDR2 FQNEAQ (reference sequence). V gave up 1 base and J gave up 9 bases; unmatched junction bases: 9. This CDR3 region has 15 residues. CDR3 protein: CASSLGNRGLTKAFF. The CDR3 nucleotides read TGTGCCAGCAGCTTAGGCAACAGGGGGCTTACTAAAGCTTTCTTT.

About this clonotype itself: This may come from a read error, since a much larger clone is one base off. This sequence joins TRBV29-1 and TRBJ1-4; D gene ambiguous. The CDR3 loop spans 13 amino acids. Germline loops: CDR1 SQVTM, CDR2 ANQGSEA. Trimming took 7 bases from V and 0 from J, leaving 9 bases between them. The CDR3 is CSAWRATNEKLFF. The DNA for the CDR3 is TGCAGCGCCTGGAGAGCAACTAATGAAAAACTGTTTTTT. The variable domain in full, completed from reference TRBV29-1 and TRBJ1-4, reads SAVISQKPSRDICQRGTSLTIQCQVDSQVTMMFWYRQQPGQSLTLIATANQGSEATYESGFVIDKFPISRPNLTFSTLTVSNMSPEDSSIYLCSAWRATNEKLFFGSGTQLSVL.

In regard to this clonotype: At one end the junction does not follow the germline gene, possibly because of a read error. The chain combines TRBV2 with TRBJ2-2, with 13 nucleotides matching TRBD2. The germline V gene has CDR1 SNHLY and CDR2 FYNNEI. The CDR3 has 18 residues. This CDR3 reads CASSEVGTSGTNTGEPFF. In DNA form, the CDR3 reads TGTGCCAGCAGTGAAGTTGGGACTAGCGGGACGAACACCGGGGAGCCGTTTTTT.

The rearrangement links TRBV30 to TRBJ1-1; D is uncertain. This CDR3 is 12 amino acids long. Trimming removed 1 base from V and 5 bases from J, with 8 bases in between. Germline CDR1 is GTSNPN and CDR2 is SVGIG (reference sequence). The DNA of the CDR3 is TGTGCCTGGAGTGAGAGAGGGACTGAAGCTTTCTTT. It specifies CAWSERGTEAFF.

This clonotype was detected ten times or more. The gene calls are TRBV7-9 and TRBJ2-1; no firm D call. This CDR3 is 13 amino acids long. The V and J ends lost 1 base and 4 bases respectively, with 5 bases between them. Germline V gene data show CDR1 as SEHNR and CDR2 as FQNEAQ (reference sequence). This chain's CDR3 is CASSLGSYNEQFF. CDR3 sequence (DNA): TGTGCCAGCAGCTTAGGATCTTACAATGAGCAGTTCTTC.

This clonotype has just a few counts. The CDR3 DNA reads as TGTGCCAGCAGTTACTCTTCTCCAGGGGGGGGCATTCAGTACTTC. It yields the protein CASSYSSPGGGIQYF. The rearrangement links TRBV6-2 or TRBV6-3 to TRBJ2-4; D tentatively reads TRBD1 or TRBD2 (7 bases each). From germline, CDR1 is MNHEY and CDR2 SVGEGT. The CDR3 totals 15 residues. V lost 0 bases to trimming and J lost 9 bases, with 15 bases between them.